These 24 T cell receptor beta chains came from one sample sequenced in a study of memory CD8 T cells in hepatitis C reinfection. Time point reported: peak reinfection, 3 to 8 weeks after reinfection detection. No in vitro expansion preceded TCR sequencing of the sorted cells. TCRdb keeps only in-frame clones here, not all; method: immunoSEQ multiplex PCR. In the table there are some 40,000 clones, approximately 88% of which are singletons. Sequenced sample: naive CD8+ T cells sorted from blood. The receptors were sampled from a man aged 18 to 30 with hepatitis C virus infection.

In nucleotides, the CDR3 is TGTGCCAGCAGTTTATCAGCGGGACCGAACTACGAGCAGTACTTC. Protein sequence: CASSLSAGPNYEQYF. This chain joins TRBV27 and TRBJ2-7, with 7 bases that match TRBD2. Looked up from germline, CDR1 is MNHEY and CDR2 is SMNVEV (reference sequence). The J segment lost 3 bases and the V segment lost 0 bases, leaving 5 bases of the junction unmatched. The CDR3 has 15 amino acids.

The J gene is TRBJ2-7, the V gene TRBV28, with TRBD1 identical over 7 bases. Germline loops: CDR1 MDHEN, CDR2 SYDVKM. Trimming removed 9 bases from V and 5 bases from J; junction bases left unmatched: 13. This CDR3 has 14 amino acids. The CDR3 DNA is TGTGCCAGTTACCCCTCACAGGGGAGCCACGAGCAGTACTTC. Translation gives CASYPSQGSHEQYF.

CDR3: CASSGTANSNYGYTF. The DNA for the CDR3 is TGTGCCAGCAGCGGGACAGCGAATTCTAACTATGGCTACACCTTC. The gene calls are TRBV2 and TRBJ1-2, with TRBD1 matching over 7 bases. The length of the CDR3 is 15 residues. The germline gives CDR1 SNHLY, CDR2 FYNNEI. V was pared by 6 bases and J by 0 bases, with 7 bases of the junction left unmatched.

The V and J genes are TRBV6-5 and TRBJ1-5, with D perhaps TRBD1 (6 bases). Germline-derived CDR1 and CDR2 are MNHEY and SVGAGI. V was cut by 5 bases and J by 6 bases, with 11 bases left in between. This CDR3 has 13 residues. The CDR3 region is CASSAGAVQPQHF. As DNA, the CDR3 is TGTGCCAGCAGTGCAGGGGCGGTTCAGCCCCAGCATTTT.

In DNA form, the CDR3 reads TGTGCCAGCAGCTTGGGACAGGGGTTTGGGCCCCAGCATTTT. Protein product: CASSLGQGFGPQHF. V and J are TRBV5-8 and TRBJ1-5; TRBD1 matches at 8 bases. Germline V gene data show CDR1 as SGHTS and CDR2 as YDEGEE. V gave up 0 bases and J gave up 9 bases; unmatched junction bases: 5. The CDR3 is made up of 14 amino acids.

The CDR3 region is CASPRLGWGDPMNTEAFF. The CDR3 nucleotides read TGTGCCAGCCCCCGCCTCGGGTGGGGCGATCCCATGAACACTGAAGCTTTCTTT. The gene calls are TRBV11-1 and TRBJ1-1; perhaps TRBD1 as D (5 bases). The CDR3 totals 18 residues. The germline V and J ends were trimmed by 8 bases and 0 bases, with 25 bases remaining between them. Per the germline V gene, CDR1 is SGHAT and CDR2 is FQDESV (reference sequence). Full variable domain (missing parts from reference TRBV11-1 and TRBJ1-1): EAEVAQSPRYKITEKSQAVAFWCDPISGHATLYWYRQILGQGPELLVQFQDESVVDDSQLPKDRFSAERLKGVDSTLKIQPAELGDSAMYLCASPRLGWGDPMNTEAFFGQGTRLTVV.

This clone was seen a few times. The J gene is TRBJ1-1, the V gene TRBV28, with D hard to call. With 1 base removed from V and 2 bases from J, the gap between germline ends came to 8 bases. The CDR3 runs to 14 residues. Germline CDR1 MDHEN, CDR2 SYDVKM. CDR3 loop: CASSLYARNTEAFF. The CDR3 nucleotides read TGTGCCAGCAGTTTATATGCCAGAAACACTGAAGCTTTCTTT.

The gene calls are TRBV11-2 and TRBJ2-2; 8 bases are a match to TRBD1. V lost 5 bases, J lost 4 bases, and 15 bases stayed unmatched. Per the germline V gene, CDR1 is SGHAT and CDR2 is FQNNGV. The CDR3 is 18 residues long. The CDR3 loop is CASSRGGQEGVITGELFF. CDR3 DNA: TGTGCCAGCAGCCGTGGGGGACAGGAGGGAGTTATCACCGGGGAGCTGTTTTTT.

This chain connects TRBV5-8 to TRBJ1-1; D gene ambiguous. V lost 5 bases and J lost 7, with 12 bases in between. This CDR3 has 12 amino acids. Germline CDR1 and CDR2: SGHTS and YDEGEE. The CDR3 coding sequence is TGTGCCAGCAGAGAATATCGCGGTGAAGCTTTCTTT. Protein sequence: CASREYRGEAFF.

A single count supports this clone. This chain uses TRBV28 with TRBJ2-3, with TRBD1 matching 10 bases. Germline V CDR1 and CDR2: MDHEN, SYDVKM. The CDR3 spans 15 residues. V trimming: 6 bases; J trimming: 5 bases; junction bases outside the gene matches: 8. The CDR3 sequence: CASSEGQGSGDTQYF. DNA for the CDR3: TGTGCCAGCAGCGAGGGACAGGGGTCCGGAGATACGCAGTATTTT.

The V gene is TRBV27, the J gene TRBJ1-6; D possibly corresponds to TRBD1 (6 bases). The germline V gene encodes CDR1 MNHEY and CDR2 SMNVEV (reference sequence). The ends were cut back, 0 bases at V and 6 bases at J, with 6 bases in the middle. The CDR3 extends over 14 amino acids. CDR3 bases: TGTGCCAGCAGTTTATCGGACAGTAATTCACCCCTCCACTTT. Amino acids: CASSLSDSNSPLHF.

Written as DNA, the CDR3 is TGTGCCAGCAGCCTGGCGGGACAGGGCTTAGGTCAGCCCCAGCATTTT. Protein product: CASSLAGQGLGQPQHF. V usage is TRBV5-6 and J usage is TRBJ1-5; TRBD1 aligns across 9 bases. Looked up from germline, CDR1 is SGHDT and CDR2 is YYEEEE. V was clipped by 4 bases and J by 6 bases; unmatched bases: 11. The CDR3 has 16 residues.

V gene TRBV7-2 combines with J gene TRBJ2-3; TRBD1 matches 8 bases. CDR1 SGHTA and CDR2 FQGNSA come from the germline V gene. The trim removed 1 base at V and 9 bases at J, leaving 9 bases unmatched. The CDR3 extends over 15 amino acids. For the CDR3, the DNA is TGTGCCAGCAGCTTAGGGCTGGGACAGGATTACACGCAGTATTTT. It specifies CASSLGLGQDYTQYF.

As DNA, the CDR3 is TGTGCCACACAGCGGGAGAATTCCTACGAGCAGTACTTC. Protein: CATQRENSYEQYF. This chain connects TRBV25-1 to TRBJ2-5; 8 bases line up with TRBD2. The DNA matches TRBJ2-7 better at its end, which makes the J call doubtful. There are 13 residues in the CDR3. Germline V gives CDR1 MGHDK, CDR2 SYGVNS.

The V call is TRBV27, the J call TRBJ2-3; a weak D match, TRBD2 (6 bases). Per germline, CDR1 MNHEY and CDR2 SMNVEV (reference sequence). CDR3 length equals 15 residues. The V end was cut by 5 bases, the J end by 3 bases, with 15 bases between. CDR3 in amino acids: CASSVGTPGTDTQYF. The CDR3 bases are TGTGCCAGCAGTGTCGGGACTCCGGGGACAGATACGCAGTATTTT.

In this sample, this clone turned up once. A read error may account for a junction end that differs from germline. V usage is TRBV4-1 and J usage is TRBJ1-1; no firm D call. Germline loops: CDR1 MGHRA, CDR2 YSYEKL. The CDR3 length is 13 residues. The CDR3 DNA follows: TGCGCCAGCAGCCAAGTGGGCAGTTCTGAGGCTTTCTTT. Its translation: CASSQVGSSEAFF.

The CDR3 sequence is CASRGGAGDTQYF. CDR3 coding DNA: TGTGCCAGCCGCGGGGGGGCCGGAGATACGCAGTATTTT. This chain connects TRBV19 to TRBJ2-3, with 9 bases fitting TRBD2. V lost 9 bases, J lost 5 bases, and 6 bases stayed unmatched. This CDR3 is 13 amino acids long. Germline CDR1 reads LNHDA; CDR2 reads SQIVND (reference sequence).

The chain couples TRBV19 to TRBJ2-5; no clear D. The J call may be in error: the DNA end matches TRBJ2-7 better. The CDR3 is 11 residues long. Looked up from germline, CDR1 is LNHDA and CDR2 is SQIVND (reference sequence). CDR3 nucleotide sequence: TGTGCCAGCAGACAAATCTACGAGCAGTACTTC. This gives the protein CASRQIYEQYF.

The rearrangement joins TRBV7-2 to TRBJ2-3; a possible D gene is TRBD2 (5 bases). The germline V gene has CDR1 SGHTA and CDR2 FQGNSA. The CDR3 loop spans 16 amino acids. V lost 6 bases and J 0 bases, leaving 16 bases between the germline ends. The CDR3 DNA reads TGTGCCAGCAGACCCCTCCCCTCGGGGAGCACAGATACGCAGTATTTT. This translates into CASRPLPSGSTDTQYF.

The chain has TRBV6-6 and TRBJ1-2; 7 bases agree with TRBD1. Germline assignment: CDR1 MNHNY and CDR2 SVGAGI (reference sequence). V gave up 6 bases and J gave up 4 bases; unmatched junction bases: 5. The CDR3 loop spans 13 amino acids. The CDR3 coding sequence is TGTGCCAGCAGACAGGGACAGATCTATGGCTACACCTTC. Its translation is CASRQGQIYGYTF.

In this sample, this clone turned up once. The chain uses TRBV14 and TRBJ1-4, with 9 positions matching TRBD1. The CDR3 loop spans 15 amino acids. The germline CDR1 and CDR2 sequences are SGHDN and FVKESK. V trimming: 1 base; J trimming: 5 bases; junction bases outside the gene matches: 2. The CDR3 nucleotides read TGTGCCAGCAGCCAAGCCGGGACAGGGAATGAAAAACTGTTTTTT. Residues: CASSQAGTGNEKLFF.

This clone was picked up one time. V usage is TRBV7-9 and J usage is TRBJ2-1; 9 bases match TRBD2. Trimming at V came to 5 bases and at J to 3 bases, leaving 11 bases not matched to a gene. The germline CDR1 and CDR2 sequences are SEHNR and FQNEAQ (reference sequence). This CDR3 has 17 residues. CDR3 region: CASSPTAGGTNYNEQFF. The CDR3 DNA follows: TGTGCCAGCAGCCCCACCGCGGGGGGGACAAACTACAATGAGCAGTTCTTC.

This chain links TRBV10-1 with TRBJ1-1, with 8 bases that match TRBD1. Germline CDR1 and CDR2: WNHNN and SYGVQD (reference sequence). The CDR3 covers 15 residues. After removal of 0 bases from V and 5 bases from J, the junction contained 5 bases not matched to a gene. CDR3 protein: CASSESQGARTEAFF. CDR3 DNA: TGCGCCAGCAGTGAGTCTCAGGGGGCGAGAACTGAAGCTTTCTTT.

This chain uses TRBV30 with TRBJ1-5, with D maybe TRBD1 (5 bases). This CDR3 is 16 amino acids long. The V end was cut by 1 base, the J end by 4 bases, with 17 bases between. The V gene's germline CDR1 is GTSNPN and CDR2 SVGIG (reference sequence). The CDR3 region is CAWSAGGTLWNQPQHF. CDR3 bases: TGTGCCTGGAGTGCCGGCGGGACCCTCTGGAATCAGCCCCAGCATTTT.